These T cell receptor beta chains were read from a single sample in a study of control samples from healthy donors and cancer patients. Sequencing used immunoSEQ multiplex PCR; TCRdb keeps in-frame clones, though not all of them. This table holds about 130,000 clones, roughly 94% found once. Sequencing was carried out using PBMCs. These receptors all come from a man in his sixties with colorectal cancer. The CDR3 runs from the conserved cysteine through the conserved F or W. A D gene is named only where the DNA matches it firmly. Clone size appears in some rows only: once, few, many, or a class for an expanded clone.

cdr3_length	clone_size	v_call	j_call	d_call	cdr3_aa	cdr3_nt
12	-	TRBV6-2/TRBV6-3	TRBJ2-5	-	CASRPSGETQYF	TGTGCCAGCAGACCTAGTGGAGAGACCCAGTACTTC
15	-	TRBV9	TRBJ1-6	-	CASSPMWGSSSPLHF	TGTGCCAGCTCTCCGATGTGGGGTTCCAGTTCACCCCTCCACTTT
18	-	TRBV19	TRBJ2-2	TRBD2	CASSIGLAGGSNTGELFF	TGTGCCAGTAGTATAGGACTAGCGGGGGGCTCGAACACCGGGGAGCTGTTTTTT
16	-	TRBV24-1	TRBJ1-2	-	CATSDPGQPSIYGYTF	TGTGCCACCAGTGACCCTGGACAGCCGAGCATCTATGGCTACACCTTC
17	once	TRBV7-9	TRBJ1-2	TRBD1	CASSLVSSGQGRDGYTF	TGTGCCAGCAGCTTAGTTTCTAGTGGACAGGGGAGAGACGGCTACACCTTC
14	few	TRBV19	TRBJ1-6	TRBD1	CASRMGQGNSPLHF	TGTGCCAGTAGAATGGGACAGGGAAATTCACCCCTCCACTTT
17	-	TRBV3-1/TRBV3-2	TRBJ2-5	TRBD1	CASSQDLGQGARETQYF	TGTGCCAGCAGCCAAGACCTCGGACAGGGGGCGAGGGAGACCCAGTACTTC
16	-	TRBV19	TRBJ1-6	-	CASSMSAAPVASPLHF	TGTGCCAGTAGTATGTCTGCAGCACCGGTCGCCTCACCCCTCCACTTT
14	-	TRBV5-4	TRBJ1-2	-	CASSLGTENYGYTF	TGTGCCAGCAGCTTGGGGACAGAAAACTATGGCTACACCTTC
11	-	TRBV19	TRBJ2-7	-	CASGHFYEQYF	TGTGCCTCCGGACACTTCTACGAGCAGTACTTC
13	-	TRBV11-2	TRBJ1-1	-	CASSLYGHTEAFF	TGTGCCAGCAGCTTATATGGTCACACTGAAGCTTTCTTT
14	-	TRBV5-6	TRBJ1-2	-	CASSFPGVNYGYTF	TGTGCCAGCAGCTTTCCAGGGGTAAACTATGGCTACACCTTC
14	-	TRBV5-1	TRBJ1-1	-	CASSPQGRDTEAFF	TGCGCCAGCAGCCCCCAGGGGAGGGACACTGAAGCTTTCTTT
16	-	TRBV4-2	TRBJ2-2	TRBD1	CASSQDRGRNTGELFF	TGTGCCAGCAGCCAAGACAGGGGGCGAAACACCGGGGAGCTGTTTTTT
13	-	TRBV10-1	TRBJ2-1	-	CASSDSKYNEQFF	TGCGCCAGCAGTGACAGCAAGTACAATGAGCAGTTCTTC
14	-	TRBV10-3	TRBJ2-7	TRBD1	CAISEGTGVYEQYF	TGTGCCATCAGCGAAGGGACAGGGGTCTACGAGCAGTACTTC
12	-	TRBV6-2/TRBV6-3	TRBJ2-7	-	CASSYLQNEQYF	TGTGCCAGCAGTTACTTGCAGAACGAGCAGTACTTC
15	-	TRBV5-5	TRBJ2-1	-	CASSLDPHRYNEQFF	TGTGCCAGCAGCTTGGATCCCCACCGCTACAATGAGCAGTTCTTC
12	-	TRBV4-3	TRBJ2-1	-	CASSQGGNEQFF	TGCGCCAGCAGCCAGGGGGGCAATGAGCAGTTCTTC
13	-	TRBV6-2/TRBV6-3	TRBJ1-1	-	CASSYSGGGEAFF	TGTGCCAGCAGTTACTCGGGGGGGGGTGAAGCTTTCTTT
16	-	TRBV24-1	TRBJ1-5	-	CATSDKGQRGNQPQHF	TGTGCCACCAGTGACAAAGGACAACGGGGCAATCAGCCCCAGCATTTT
14	-	TRBV6-5	TRBJ1-1	-	CASSPLVSGKEAFF	TGTGCCAGCAGTCCTCTGGTTTCGGGTAAGGAAGCTTTCTTT